This TCR beta chain was observed in a study of Ad26.COV2.S vaccination and SARS-CoV-2 variants. CDR1 and CDR2 (germline): SGHNT, YYREEE (reference sequence). Trimming removed 0 bases from V and 0 bases from J, with 9 bases in between. CDR3 length equals 15 residues. The treatment was: around 19 received Ad26.COV2.S at low or high dose, single or two shots; about 5 received placebo; per-sample allocation not given. Sampling was performed 63 days after the first vaccine or placebo injection. Libraries were prepared by immunoSEQ multiplex PCR; TCRdb keeps only in-frame clonotypes and omits some of them. This table has under 550,000 clones, 75% to 95% appearing once.

The receptor's source is a person aged 18 to 59 who received the Ad26.COV2.S COVID-19 vaccine or a placebo. The sequenced sample was peripheral blood, obtained in a trial of Ad26.COV2.S vaccine versus placebo. The rearrangement uses TRBV5-4 and TRBJ2-5, with D tentatively TRBD1 (5 bases). Here the CDR3 reads CASSLGTPNQETQYF. As DNA, the CDR3 is TGTGCCAGCAGCTTGGGGACACCAAACCAAGAGACCCAGTACTTC.